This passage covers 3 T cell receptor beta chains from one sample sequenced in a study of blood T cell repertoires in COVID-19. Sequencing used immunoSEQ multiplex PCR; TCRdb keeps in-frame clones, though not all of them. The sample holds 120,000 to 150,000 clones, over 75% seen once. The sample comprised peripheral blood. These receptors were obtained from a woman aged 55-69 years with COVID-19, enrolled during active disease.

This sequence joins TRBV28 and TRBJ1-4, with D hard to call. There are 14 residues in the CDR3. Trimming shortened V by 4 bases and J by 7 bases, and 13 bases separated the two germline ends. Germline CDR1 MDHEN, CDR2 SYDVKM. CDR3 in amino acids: CASSWEMEVEKLFF. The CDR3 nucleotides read TGTGCCAGCAGTTGGGAAATGGAGGTTGAAAAACTGTTTTTT.

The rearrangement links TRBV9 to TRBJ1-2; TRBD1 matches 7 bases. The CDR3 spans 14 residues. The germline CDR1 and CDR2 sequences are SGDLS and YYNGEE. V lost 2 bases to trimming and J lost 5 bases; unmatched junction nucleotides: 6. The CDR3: CASSVGQPSYGYTF. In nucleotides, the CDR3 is TGTGCCAGCAGCGTGGGACAGCCTTCTTATGGCTACACCTTC. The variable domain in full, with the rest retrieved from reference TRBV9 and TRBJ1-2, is DSGVTQTPKHLITATGQRVTLRCSPRSGDLSVYWYQQSLDQGLQFLIQYYNGEERAKGNILERFSAQQFPDLHSELNLSSLELGDSALYFCASSVGQPSYGYTFGSGTRLTVV.

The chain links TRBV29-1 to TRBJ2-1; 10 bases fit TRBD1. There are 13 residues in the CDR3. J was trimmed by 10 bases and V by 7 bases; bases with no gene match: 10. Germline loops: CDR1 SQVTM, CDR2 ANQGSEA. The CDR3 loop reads CSATGTGASEQFF. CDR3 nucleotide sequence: TGCAGCGCAACCGGGACAGGGGCCTCGGAGCAGTTCTTC.